This passage covers 19 T cell receptor beta chains from one sample sequenced in a study of CD8+CD57+ T cells in acquired aplastic anemia. Researchers used genomic DNA as the template to profile TCR beta VDJ and CDR3. TCRdb reprocessed the reads with MiXCR, giving one entry per CDR3 protein. This sample carries about 190,000 distinct CDR3 sequences, roughly half of them seen once, and the ten largest clones take about a sixth. Material for sequencing was sorted CD4+, CD8+, or CD8+CD57+ T cells (not recorded which) from PBMCs. The receptors shown here come from a human donor in good health, serving as a control.

This clonotype was seen more than once but under ten times. The chain joins TRBV3-1 to TRBJ1-5; TRBD1 matches at 10 bases. CDR1 LGHDT and CDR2 YNNKEL come from the germline V gene (reference sequence). J was trimmed by 3 bases and V by 1 base; bases with no gene match: 9. The CDR3 runs to 18 residues. The CDR3 nucleotides are TGTGCCAGCAGCCAAGGAGGGGGACAGGGGCACTTCAATCAGCCCCAGCATTTT. It specifies CASSQGGGQGHFNQPQHF.

The table lists this clonotype with a count of one. The V and J genes are TRBV20-1 and TRBJ1-2; no firm D call. This CDR3 has 12 amino acids. CDR1 is DFQATT, CDR2 SNEGSKA, per germline (reference sequence). V lost 3 bases, J lost 1 base, and 6 bases lay in between. This CDR3 reads CSARRFNYGYTF. The CDR3 nucleotides read TGCAGTGCTAGGCGGTTTAACTATGGCTACACCTTC.

This clonotype was recorded at least ten times. The rearrangement joins TRBV15 to TRBJ1-1; TRBD1 is a possible D gene (6 bases). This CDR3 is built from 12 residues. Germline CDR1 is LNHNV and CDR2 is YYDKDF (reference sequence). V was cut by 5 bases and J by 4 bases, with 8 bases left in between. The CDR3 DNA reads TGTGCCACCAGCTCAGGGGTCACTGAAGCTTTCTTT. It is translated as CATSSGVTEAFF.

The sample holds a few counts of this clonotype. A much larger clone sits a single nucleotide away, making a read error possible. The V gene is TRBV6-2 or TRBV6-3, the J gene TRBJ1-1; D ambiguous. Per germline, CDR1 MNHEY and CDR2 SVGEGT. The CDR3 has 11 amino acids. The CDR3 reads CANSYSGAAFF. The CDR3, as DNA: TGTGCCAACAGTTACTCGGGTGCAGCTTTCTTT.

This clonotype was seen ten or more times. The chain carries TRBV20-1 and TRBJ2-3; the match to TRBD1 covers 9 bases. Germline-derived CDR1 and CDR2 are DFQATT and SNEGSKA (reference sequence). There are 17 residues in the CDR3. V shed 0 bases, J shed 3 bases, and the junction held 10 bases outside the gene matches. The CDR3 reads CSARDPGTGRETDTQYF. CDR3 bases: TGCAGTGCTAGAGACCCCGGGACAGGGCGAGAAACAGATACGCAGTATTTT.

The chain joins TRBV28 to TRBJ1-5, with 9 bases that match TRBD1. There are 14 residues in the CDR3. Germline V gene sequence: CDR1 MDHEN, CDR2 SYDVKM. The junction had 4 bases not matched to a gene; V was cut back by 5 bases and J by 5 bases. In DNA form, the CDR3 reads TGTGCCAGCAGTCCAAGACAGGGGGATCAGCCCCAGCATTTT. Translated, it gives CASSPRQGDQPQHF.

In its sample, this clonotype was seen once. The junction differs from germline at one of its ends, possibly a read error. The chain uses TRBV7-6 and TRBJ2-5; a weak D match, TRBD2 (6 bases). TRBJ2-7 matches the DNA end more closely, so the J call is doubtful. There are 13 residues in the CDR3. The germline V gene encodes CDR1 SGHVS and CDR2 FNYEAQ. The CDR3 DNA reads as TGTGCCTGCAGCCAAACCGTCGGGGGCGAGCAGTACTTC. Translation gives CACSQTVGGEQYF.

This sequence joins TRBV5-8 and TRBJ2-5, with TRBD1 as a possible D gene (5 bases). The CDR3 is 11 residues long. Germline CDR1 is SGHTS and CDR2 is YDEGEE. V lost 5 bases, J lost 10 bases, and 12 bases lay in between. The CDR3 loop is CASSSGWDQYF. The CDR3 DNA is TGTGCCAGCAGTTCAGGGTGGGACCAGTACTTC.

This clonotype showed up just once. With a much larger clone just one base away, this may be a read error. The chain uses TRBV27 and TRBJ1-1; D possibly corresponds to TRBD1 (6 bases). In germline, CDR1 is MNHEY, CDR2 SMNVEV (reference sequence). V dropped 8 bases and J dropped 7 bases, with 17 bases sitting between them. CDR3 length: 13 amino acids. The CDR3 DNA follows: TGTGCCAGCGGTGGGAGGGGGTGGAGTGAAGCTTTCTTT. This sequence encodes CASGGRGWSEAFF.

This clonotype was seen repeatedly, ten times or more. The J gene is TRBJ2-5, the V gene TRBV5-1; possibly TRBD2 for D (5 bases). V dropped 1 base and J dropped 5 bases, with 15 bases sitting between them. Germline V gene lookup returns CDR1 SGHRS and CDR2 YFSETQ. This CDR3 region has 15 residues. CDR3 region: CASSLREQQRETQYF. The CDR3 coding sequence is TGCGCCAGCAGCTTGCGGGAACAGCAGAGGGAGACCCAGTACTTC.

This chain links TRBV20-1 with TRBJ1-1; 11 bases align to TRBD1. This CDR3 region has 15 residues. In germline, CDR1 is DFQATT, CDR2 SNEGSKA (reference sequence). V was clipped by 5 bases and J by 3 bases; unmatched bases: 8. In nucleotides, the CDR3 is TGCAGTGCTGTCACCGGGACAGGGGGGTACACTGAAGCTTTCTTT. Amino acids: CSAVTGTGGYTEAFF.

This clonotype came up many times. V and J are TRBV7-6 and TRBJ2-5, with D possibly being TRBD1 or TRBD2 (6 bases each). Germline assignment: CDR1 SGHVS and CDR2 FNYEAQ. The CDR3 totals 13 residues. Deletions cut 3 bases from V and 5 bases from J, with 10 bases between. In DNA, the CDR3 is TGTGCCAGCAGCTTCGAAGGGGGGGAGACCCAGTACTTC. Its protein is CASSFEGGETQYF.

Details on this clonotype: Possible read error: a much larger clone is one base away. The genes are TRBV2 and TRBJ2-5, with 8 bases aligning to TRBD2. From germline, CDR1 is SNHLY and CDR2 FYNNEI. This CDR3 contains 16 residues. DNA for the CDR3: TGTGCCAGCAGTCGTACCCTTAGCGGGGAACAAGAGACCCAGTGCTTC. The encoded protein is CASSRTLSGEQETQCF.

This clonotype was recorded only once. J is TRBJ2-3 and V is TRBV7-2; TRBD1 matches at 7 bases. The CDR3 extends over 14 amino acids. Germline V gives CDR1 SGHTA, CDR2 FQGNSA. Trimming took 3 bases from V and 3 from J; bases not matched to a gene: 3. The CDR3 loop is CASSLGQSTDTQYF. Here the CDR3 DNA reads TGTGCCAGCAGCTTGGGACAGAGTACAGATACGCAGTATTTT. The whole variable domain, filled in from reference TRBV7-2 and TRBJ2-3, reads GAGVSQSPSNKVTEKGKDVELRCDPISGHTALYWYRQSLGQGLEFLIYFQGNSAPDKSGLPSDRFSAERTGGSVSTLTIQRTQQEDSAVYLCASSLGQSTDTQYFGPGTRLTVL.

This sequence joins TRBV7-8 and TRBJ1-2, with 8 nucleotides matching TRBD1. J lost 4 bases, V lost 7 bases, and 5 bases had no gene match. This CDR3 spans 13 amino acids. The germline V gene encodes CDR1 SGHVS and CDR2 FQNEAQ. This CDR3 reads CASTTGDLYGYTF. The CDR3, as DNA: TGTGCCAGCACGACAGGGGATCTCTATGGCTACACCTTC.

This clonotype was recorded a few times. The rearrangement joins TRBV6-2 or TRBV6-3 to TRBJ1-2; D is uncertain. The CDR3 has 16 residues. V shed 6 bases and J shed 4 bases, with 21 bases lying between them. Germline CDR1 reads MNHEY; CDR2 reads SVGEGT. CDR3 region: CASSRRGVSYFYGYTF. The CDR3 bases are TGTGCCAGCAGCAGACGGGGTGTCAGCTACTTCTATGGCTACACCTTC.

The chain uses TRBV19 and TRBJ1-5; D is perhaps TRBD1 (6 bases). The germline V gene encodes CDR1 LNHDA and CDR2 SQIVND (reference sequence). The CDR3 totals 15 residues. V shed 6 bases and J shed 2 bases, with 14 bases lying between them. The CDR3 region has the DNA TGTGCCAGTAGCCTACAGGGAGGGGGCAATCAGCCCCAGCATTTT. Residues: CASSLQGGGNQPQHF.

V and J are TRBV7-2 and TRBJ1-5, with 8 bases lining up with TRBD1. The CDR3 totals 15 residues. V dropped 0 bases and J dropped 7; count of bases not matched to a gene: 5. Germline V gene data show CDR1 as SGHTA and CDR2 as FQGNSA. DNA of the CDR3: TGTGCCAGCAGCTTAGCCGGACAGGGTGTACAGCCCCAGCATTTT. It is translated as CASSLAGQGVQPQHF.

This clonotype was counted only a few times. The V and J genes are TRBV28 and TRBJ1-4; maybe TRBD1 (6 bases). The CDR3 has 16 residues. Germline CDR1 and CDR2: MDHEN and SYDVKM. V was cut by 3 bases and J by 7 bases, with 18 bases left in between. DNA of the CDR3: TGTGCCAGCAGTTTCTTTGCGGGGGCCGGGGGTGAAAAACTGTTTTTT. It translates to CASSFFAGAGGEKLFF.